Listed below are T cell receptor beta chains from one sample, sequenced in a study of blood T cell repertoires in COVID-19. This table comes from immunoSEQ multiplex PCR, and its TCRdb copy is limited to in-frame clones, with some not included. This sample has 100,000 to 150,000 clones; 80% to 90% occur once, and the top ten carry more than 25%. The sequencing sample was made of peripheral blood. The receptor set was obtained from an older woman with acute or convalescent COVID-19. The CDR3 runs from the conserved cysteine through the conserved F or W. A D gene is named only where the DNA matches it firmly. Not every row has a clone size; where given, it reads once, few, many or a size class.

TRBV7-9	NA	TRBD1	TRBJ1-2	TGTGCCAGCAGCTTACCCCGGACAGGCAACTATGGCTACACCTTC	CASSLPRTGNYGYTF
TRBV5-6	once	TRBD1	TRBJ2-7	TGTGCCAGCAGCTCAGACAGGGACCACGAGCAGTACTTC	CASSSDRDHEQYF
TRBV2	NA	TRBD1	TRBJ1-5	TGTGCCAGCATGGACAGGGGGCGAGGTGGGCAGCCCCAGCATTTT	CASMDRGRGGQPQHF
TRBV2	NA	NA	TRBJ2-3	TGTGCCAGCAGTGAAGAGAGAGTCGAAACAGATACGCAGTATTTT	CASSEERVETDTQYF
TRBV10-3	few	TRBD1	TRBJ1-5	TGTGCCATCAGTGAGGGACAGGGGGGCAATCAGCCCCAGCATTTT	CAISEGQGGNQPQHF
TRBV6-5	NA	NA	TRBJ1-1	TGTGCCAGCAGTTACCAGACAGGGAACACTGAAGCTTTCTTT	CASSYQTGNTEAFF
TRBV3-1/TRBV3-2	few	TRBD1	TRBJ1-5	TGTGCCAGCAGCCCAACGCGAGGGACAGCTTACAATCAGCCCCAGCATTTT	CASSPTRGTAYNQPQHF
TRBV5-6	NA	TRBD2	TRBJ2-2	TGTGCCAGCAGCCGTGTGGCGGGAGGCACCGGGGAGCTGTTTTTT	CASSRVAGGTGELFF
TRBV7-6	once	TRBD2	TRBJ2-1	TGTGCCAGTGAGACGGGGGGAAACAATGAGCAGTTCTTC	CASETGGNNEQFF
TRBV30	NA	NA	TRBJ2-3	TGTGCCTGGAGGCCCCCGGGCACAGATACGCAGTATTTT	CAWRPPGTDTQYF
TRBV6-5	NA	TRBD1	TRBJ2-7	TGTGCCAGCAGCTATACGGGACAGAACTCCTACGAGCAGTACTTC	CASSYTGQNSYEQYF
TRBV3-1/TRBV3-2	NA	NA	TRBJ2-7	TGTGCCAGCAGCCACGACAACTACGAGCAGTACTTC	CASSHDNYEQYF
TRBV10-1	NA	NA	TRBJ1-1	TGCGCCAACCCAGGTGACGAAGCTTTCTTT	CANPGDEAFF
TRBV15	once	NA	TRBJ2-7	TGTGCCACCAGCAGAGGCAGGGTAGGGGCCATACGGGAGCAGTACTTC	CATSRGRVGAIREQYF
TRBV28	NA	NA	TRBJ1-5	TGTGCCAGCAGTTTATTGGTTGGGCCTCTAAATAATCAGCCCCAGCATTTT	CASSLLVGPLNNQPQHF
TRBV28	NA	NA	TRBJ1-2	TGTGCCAGCAGTCGGGGGGACGCCCGGCGTGGCTACACCTTC	CASSRGDARRGYTF
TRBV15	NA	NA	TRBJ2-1	TGTGCCACCAGCAGCTCATGGGGGACAAAAGAGTTCTTC	CATSSSWGTKEFF
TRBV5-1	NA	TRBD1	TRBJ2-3	TGCGCCAGCACCCGGACGGGACAGATAACAGATACGCAGTATTTT	CASTRTGQITDTQYF
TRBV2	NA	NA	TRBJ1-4	TGTGCCAGCAGTATCATAGCAACTAATGAAAAACTGTTTTTT	CASSIIATNEKLFF
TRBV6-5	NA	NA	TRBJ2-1	TGTGCCAGCAGGGCAGGGGTTCCCAATGAGCAGTTCTTC	CASRAGVPNEQFF
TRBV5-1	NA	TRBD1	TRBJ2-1	TGCGCCAGCAGCTTGCGGCCGGGACAGGGAAACAATGAGCAGTTCTTC	CASSLRPGQGNNEQFF
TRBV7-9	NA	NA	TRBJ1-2	TGTGCCAGCAGCTTAGCGGCGACGGCGGGGTATGGCTACACCTTC	CASSLAATAGYGYTF
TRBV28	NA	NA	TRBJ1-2	TGTGCCAGCAGTTTATACTTACGTCCGACAAGCTATGGCTACACCTTC	CASSLYLRPTSYGYTF
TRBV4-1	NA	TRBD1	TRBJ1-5	TGCGCCAGCAGCCAAGATTGGCGGACAGGGAACAATCAGCCCCAGCATTTT	CASSQDWRTGNNQPQHF
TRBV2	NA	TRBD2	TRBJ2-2	TGTGCCAGCAGTGCAGCGGGGGGGAACACCGGGGAGCTGTTTTTT	CASSAAGGNTGELFF
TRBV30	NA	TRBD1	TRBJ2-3	TGTGCCTGGAGTGATACAGGGGGTCCCACAGATACGCAGTATTTT	CAWSDTGGPTDTQYF
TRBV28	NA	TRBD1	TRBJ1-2	TGTGCCAGCGTCGACAGGGTTAACTATGGCTACACCTTC	CASVDRVNYGYTF